The sequence of this T cell receptor (beta chain) was determined in a study of PD-1 blockade in classical Hodgkin lymphoma. To note about this clone: Its antigen is still unknown.

The time point here: cycle 4 day 1 (C4D1), after five to seven weeks of nivolumab. There was relapse after autologous stem cell transplantation in every patient, and there was variation in brentuximab vedotin exposure. From thawed PBMCs, CD8+ T cells were isolated by magnetic negative selection. The CDR3 length is 14 residues. The ends lost 4 bases at V and 1 base at J; junction bases unmatched: 0. The germline gives CDR1 SGHNT, CDR2 YYREEE (reference sequence). TCRdb's copy holds only in-frame clones and misses some; the assay was immunoSEQ multiplex PCR. The table lists some 15,000 clones, about 89% of them singletons. Study conclusions and caveats: A significant rise in TCR diversity by C4D1 was seen for CD4+ but not CD8+ cells. What caused the repertoire differences, perhaps disease activity or prior therapy, remains undefined.

This TCR was recovered from a human donor with classical Hodgkin lymphoma. The chain has TRBV5-4 and TRBJ2-2; 8 bases agree with TRBD2. The sample in question was CD8+ T cells from blood, obtained before the fourth cycle of nivolumab. The CDR3 region is CASSLAGNTGELFF. DNA for the CDR3: TGTGCCAGCAGCCTAGCGGGGAACACCGGGGAGCTGTTTTTT.